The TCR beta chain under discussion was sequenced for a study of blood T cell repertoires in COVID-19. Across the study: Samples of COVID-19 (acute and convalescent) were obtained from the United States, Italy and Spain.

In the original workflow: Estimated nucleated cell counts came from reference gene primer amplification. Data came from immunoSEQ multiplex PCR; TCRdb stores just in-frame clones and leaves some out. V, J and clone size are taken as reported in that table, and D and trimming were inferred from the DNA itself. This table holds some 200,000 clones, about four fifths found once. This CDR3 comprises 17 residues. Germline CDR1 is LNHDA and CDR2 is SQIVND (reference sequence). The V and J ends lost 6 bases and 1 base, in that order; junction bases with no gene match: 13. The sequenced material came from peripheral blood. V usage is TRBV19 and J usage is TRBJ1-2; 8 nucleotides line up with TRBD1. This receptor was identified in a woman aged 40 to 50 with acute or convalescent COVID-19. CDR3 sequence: CASRIDRGSVHNYGYTF. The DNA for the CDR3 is TGTGCCAGTAGGATCGACAGGGGTTCAGTCCATAACTATGGCTACACCTTC.